The present entry profiles one T cell receptor (beta chain) with its context. Its antigen is currently unknown. This sample was taken from a study of shared clonotypes between healthy human individuals. Study context: For every donor, three CD4 naive, three CD4 memory, two CD8 naive and one CD8 memory plates were used. Points from the study as a whole: Generally, naive subsets came out with larger estimated richness than memory subsets. Clonotypes shared by all four donors outscored non-shared clonotypes in generation probability. It was expected that sequencing depth would affect clonotype sharing among donors.

The protocol was immunoSEQ multiplex PCR, while the TCRdb copy is restricted to in-frame clones and leaves out a portion. The sample contains approximately 1.5 million clones, 95% to 99% of which appear only once. The germline V and J ends were trimmed by 1 base and 3 bases, with 6 bases remaining between them. CDR3 size: 14 residues. CDR1 is ENHRY, CDR2 SYGVKD, per germline. This sequence joins TRBV10-3 and TRBJ2-2; D unclear. Sequenced input: naive CD4+ T cells sorted from blood. Subset described: CD45RA+ positively selected. This receptor was identified in a man aged 25-45 years in good health. The CDR3 is CAISEFRDTGELFF. Written as DNA, the CDR3 is TGTGCCATCAGTGAGTTCCGGGACACCGGGGAGCTGTTTTTT.